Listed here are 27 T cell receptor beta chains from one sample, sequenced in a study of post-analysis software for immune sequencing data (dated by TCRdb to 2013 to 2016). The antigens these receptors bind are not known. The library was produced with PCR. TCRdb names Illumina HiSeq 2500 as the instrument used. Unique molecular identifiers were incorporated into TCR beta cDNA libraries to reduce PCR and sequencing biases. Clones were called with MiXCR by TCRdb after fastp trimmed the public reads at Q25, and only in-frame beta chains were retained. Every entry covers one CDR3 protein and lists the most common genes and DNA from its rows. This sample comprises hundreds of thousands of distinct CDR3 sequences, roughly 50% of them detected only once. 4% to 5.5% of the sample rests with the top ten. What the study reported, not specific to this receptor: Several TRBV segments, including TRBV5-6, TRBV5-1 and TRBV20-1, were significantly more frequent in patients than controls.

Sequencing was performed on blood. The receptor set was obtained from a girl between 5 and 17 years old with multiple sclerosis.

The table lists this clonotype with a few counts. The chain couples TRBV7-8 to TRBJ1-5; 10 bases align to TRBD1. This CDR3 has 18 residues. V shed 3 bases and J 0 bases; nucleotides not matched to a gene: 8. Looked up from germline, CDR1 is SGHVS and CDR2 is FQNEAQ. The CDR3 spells CASSFSDRGSYSNQPQHF. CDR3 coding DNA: TGTGCCAGCAGCTTCTCGGACAGGGGGTCGTATAGCAATCAGCCCCAGCATTTT.

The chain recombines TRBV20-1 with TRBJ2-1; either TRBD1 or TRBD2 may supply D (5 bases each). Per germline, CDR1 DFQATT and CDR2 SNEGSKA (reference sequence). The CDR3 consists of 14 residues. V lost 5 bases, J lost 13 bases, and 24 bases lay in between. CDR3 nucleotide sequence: TGCAGTGCTTCCCCTTGGGACGGTAAAGAGACCCAGTTCTTC. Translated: CSASPWDGKETQFF.

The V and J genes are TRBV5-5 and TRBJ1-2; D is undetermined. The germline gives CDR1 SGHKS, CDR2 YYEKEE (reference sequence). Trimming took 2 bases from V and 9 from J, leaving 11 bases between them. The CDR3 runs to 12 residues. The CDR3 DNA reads TGTGCCAGCAGCTTCGATGCCGAGCGCTACACCTTC. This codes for CASSFDAERYTF. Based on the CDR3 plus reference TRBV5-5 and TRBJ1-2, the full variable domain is DAGVTQSPTHLIKTRGQQVTLRCSPISGHKSVSWYQQVLGQGPQFIFQYYEKEERGRGNFPDRFSARQFPNYSSELNVNALLLGDSALYLCASSFDAERYTFGSGTRLTVV.

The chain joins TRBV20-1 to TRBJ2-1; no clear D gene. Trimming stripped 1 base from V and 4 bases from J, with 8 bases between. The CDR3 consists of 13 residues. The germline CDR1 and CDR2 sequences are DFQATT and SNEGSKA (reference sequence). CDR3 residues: CSARVSRYNEQFF. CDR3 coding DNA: TGCAGTGCTAGAGTGAGCAGATACAATGAGCAGTTCTTC.

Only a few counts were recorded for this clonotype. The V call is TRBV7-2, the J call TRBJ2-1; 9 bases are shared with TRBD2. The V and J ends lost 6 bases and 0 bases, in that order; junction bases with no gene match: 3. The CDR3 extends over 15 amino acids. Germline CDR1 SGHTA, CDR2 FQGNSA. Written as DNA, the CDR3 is TGTGCCAGCAGGCGTAGCGGGAGCTCCTACAATGAGCAGTTCTTC. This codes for CASRRSGSSYNEQFF. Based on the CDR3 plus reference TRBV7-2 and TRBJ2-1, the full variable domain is GAGVSQSPSNKVTEKGKDVELRCDPISGHTALYWYRQSLGQGLEFLIYFQGNSAPDKSGLPSDRFSAERTGGSVSTLTIQRTQQEDSAVYLCASRRSGSSYNEQFFGPGTRLTVL.

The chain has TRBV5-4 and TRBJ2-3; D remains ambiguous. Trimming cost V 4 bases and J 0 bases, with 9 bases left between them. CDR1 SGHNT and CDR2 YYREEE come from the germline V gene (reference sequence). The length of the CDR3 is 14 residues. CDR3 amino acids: CASSIATSTDTQYF. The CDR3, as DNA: TGTGCCAGCAGCATAGCCACTAGCACAGATACGCAGTATTTT.

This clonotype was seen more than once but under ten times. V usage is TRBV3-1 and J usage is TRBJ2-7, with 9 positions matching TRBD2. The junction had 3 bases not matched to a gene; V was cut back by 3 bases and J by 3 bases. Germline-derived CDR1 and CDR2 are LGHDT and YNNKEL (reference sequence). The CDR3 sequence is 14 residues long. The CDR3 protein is CASSHAGGYYEQYF. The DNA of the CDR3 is TGTGCCAGCAGCCATGCGGGAGGGTACTACGAGCAGTACTTC.

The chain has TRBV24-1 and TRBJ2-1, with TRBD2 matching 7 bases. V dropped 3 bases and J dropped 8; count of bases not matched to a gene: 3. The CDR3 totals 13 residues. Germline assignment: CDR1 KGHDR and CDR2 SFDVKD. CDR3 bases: TGTGCCACCAGTGATGTTCGGGGGGATGAGCAGTTCTTC. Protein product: CATSDVRGDEQFF.

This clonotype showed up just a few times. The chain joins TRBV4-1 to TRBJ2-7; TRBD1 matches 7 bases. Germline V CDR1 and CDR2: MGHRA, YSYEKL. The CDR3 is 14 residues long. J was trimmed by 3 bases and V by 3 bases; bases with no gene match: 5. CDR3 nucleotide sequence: TGCGCCAGCAGCCAGGGACAGTCGGGCTACGAGCAGTACTTC. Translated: CASSQGQSGYEQYF.

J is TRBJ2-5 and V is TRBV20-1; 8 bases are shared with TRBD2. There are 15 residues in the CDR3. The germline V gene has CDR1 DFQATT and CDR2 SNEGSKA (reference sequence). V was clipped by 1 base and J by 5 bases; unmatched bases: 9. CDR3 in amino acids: CSARASGGPEETQYF. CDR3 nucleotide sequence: TGCAGTGCTAGAGCCAGCGGGGGCCCTGAGGAGACCCAGTACTTC.

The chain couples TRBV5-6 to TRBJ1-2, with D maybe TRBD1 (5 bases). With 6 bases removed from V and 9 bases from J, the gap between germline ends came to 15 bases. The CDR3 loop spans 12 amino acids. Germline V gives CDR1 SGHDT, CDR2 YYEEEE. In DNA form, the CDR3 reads TGTGCCAGCATCGCGGAGGGGTCAAGCTACACCTTC. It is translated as CASIAEGSSYTF.

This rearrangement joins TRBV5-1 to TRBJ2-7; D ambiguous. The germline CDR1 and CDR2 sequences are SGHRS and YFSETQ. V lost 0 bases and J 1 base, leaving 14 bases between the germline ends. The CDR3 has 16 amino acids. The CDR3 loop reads CASSLGLSRVSYEQYF. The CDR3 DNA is TGCGCCAGCAGCTTGGGCCTCAGTCGGGTGTCCTACGAGCAGTACTTC.

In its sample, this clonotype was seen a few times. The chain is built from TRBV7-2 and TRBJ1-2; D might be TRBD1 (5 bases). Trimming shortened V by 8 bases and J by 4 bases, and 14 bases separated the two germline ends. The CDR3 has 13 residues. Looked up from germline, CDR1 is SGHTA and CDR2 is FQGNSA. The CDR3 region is CASGSIGVYGYTF. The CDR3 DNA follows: TGTGCCAGCGGCTCAATAGGGGTCTATGGCTACACCTTC.

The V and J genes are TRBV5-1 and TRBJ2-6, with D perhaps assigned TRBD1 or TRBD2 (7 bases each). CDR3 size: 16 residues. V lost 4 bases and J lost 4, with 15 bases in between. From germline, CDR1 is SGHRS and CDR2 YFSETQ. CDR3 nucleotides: TGCGCCAGCAGCAGTAACAGGGGACTAGGGGCCAACGTCCTGACTTTC. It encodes CASSSNRGLGANVLTF. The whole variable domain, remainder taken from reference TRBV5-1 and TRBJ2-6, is KAGVTQTPRYLIKTRGQQVTLSCSPISGHRSVSWYQQTPGQGLQFLFEYFSETQRNKGNFPGRFSGRQFSNSRSEMNVSTLELGDSALYLCASSSNRGLGANVLTFGAGSRLTVL.

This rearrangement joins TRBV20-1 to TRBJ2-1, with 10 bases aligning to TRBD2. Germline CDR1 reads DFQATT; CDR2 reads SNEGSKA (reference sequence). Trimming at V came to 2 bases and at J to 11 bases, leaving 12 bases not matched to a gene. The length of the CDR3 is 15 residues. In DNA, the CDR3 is TGCAGTGCTAGACTGTCGGGGACTAGCGCACTCCAGCAGTTCTTC. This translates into CSARLSGTSALQQFF.

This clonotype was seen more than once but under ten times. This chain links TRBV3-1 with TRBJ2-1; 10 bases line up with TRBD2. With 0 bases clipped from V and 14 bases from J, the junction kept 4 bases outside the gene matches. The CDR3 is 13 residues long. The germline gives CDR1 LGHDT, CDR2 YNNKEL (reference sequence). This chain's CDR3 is CASSQDLAGVKFF. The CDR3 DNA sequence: TGTGCCAGCAGCCAAGATCTAGCGGGGGTGAAGTTCTTC.

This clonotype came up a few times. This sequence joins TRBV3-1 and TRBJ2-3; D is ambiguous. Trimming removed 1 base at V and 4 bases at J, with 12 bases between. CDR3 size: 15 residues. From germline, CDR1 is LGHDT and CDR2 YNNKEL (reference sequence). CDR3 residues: CASSQVITFADTQYF. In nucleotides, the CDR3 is TGTGCCAGCAGCCAAGTAATCACCTTTGCAGATACGCAGTATTTT.

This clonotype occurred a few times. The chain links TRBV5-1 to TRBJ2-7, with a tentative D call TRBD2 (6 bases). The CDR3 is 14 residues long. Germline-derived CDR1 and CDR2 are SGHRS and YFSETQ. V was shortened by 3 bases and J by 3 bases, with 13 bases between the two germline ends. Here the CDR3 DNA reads TGCGCCAGCAGCTCGCCGGGAGTCGACTACGAGCAGTACTTC. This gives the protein CASSSPGVDYEQYF. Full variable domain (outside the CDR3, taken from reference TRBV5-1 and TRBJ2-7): KAGVTQTPRYLIKTRGQQVTLSCSPISGHRSVSWYQQTPGQGLQFLFEYFSETQRNKGNFPGRFSGRQFSNSRSEMNVSTLELGDSALYLCASSSPGVDYEQYFGPGTRLTVT.

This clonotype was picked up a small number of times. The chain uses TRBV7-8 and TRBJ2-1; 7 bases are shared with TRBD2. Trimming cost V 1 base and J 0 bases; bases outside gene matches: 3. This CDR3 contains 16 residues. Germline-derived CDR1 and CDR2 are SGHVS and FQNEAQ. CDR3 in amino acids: CASSLGRGSSYNEQFF. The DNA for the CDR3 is TGTGCCAGCAGCTTAGGGCGGGGGAGCTCCTACAATGAGCAGTTCTTC.

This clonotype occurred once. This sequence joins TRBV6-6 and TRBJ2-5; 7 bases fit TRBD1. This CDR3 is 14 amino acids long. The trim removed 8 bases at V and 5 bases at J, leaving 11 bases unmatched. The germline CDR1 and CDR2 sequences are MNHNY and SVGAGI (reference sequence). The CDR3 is CASQMTGTDETQYF. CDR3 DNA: TGTGCCAGCCAAATGACAGGGACGGACGAGACCCAGTACTTC.

CDR3 region: CAISGKGGNSQETQYF. CDR3 nucleotides: TGTGCCATCAGTGGGAAAGGAGGGAACAGCCAAGAGACCCAGTACTTC. The V and J genes are TRBV10-3 and TRBJ2-5, with TRBD2 as a possible D gene (6 bases). The CDR3 is 16 residues long. The V and J ends lost 4 bases and 1 base respectively, with 16 bases between them. Per the germline V gene, CDR1 is ENHRY and CDR2 is SYGVKD.

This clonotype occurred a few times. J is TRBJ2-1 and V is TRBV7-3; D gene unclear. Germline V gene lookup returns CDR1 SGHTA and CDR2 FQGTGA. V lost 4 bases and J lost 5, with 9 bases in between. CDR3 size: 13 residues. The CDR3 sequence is CASSSVRDNEQFF. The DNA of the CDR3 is TGTGCCAGCAGCTCTGTTCGGGACAATGAGCAGTTCTTC.

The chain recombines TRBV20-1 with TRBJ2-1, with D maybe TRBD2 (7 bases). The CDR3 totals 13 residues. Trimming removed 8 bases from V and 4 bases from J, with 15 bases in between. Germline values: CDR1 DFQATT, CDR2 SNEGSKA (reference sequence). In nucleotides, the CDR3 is TGCAGTTTAGCGGAGGGGGGGTACAATGAGCAGTTCTTC. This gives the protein CSLAEGGYNEQFF.

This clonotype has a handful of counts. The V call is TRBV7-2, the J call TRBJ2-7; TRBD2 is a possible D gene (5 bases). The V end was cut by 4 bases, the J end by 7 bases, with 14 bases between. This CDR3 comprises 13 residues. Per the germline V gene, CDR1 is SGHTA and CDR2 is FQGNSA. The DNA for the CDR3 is TGTGCCAGCAGCTCCTGGGTACGGGGAGAGCAGTACTTC. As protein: CASSSWVRGEQYF.

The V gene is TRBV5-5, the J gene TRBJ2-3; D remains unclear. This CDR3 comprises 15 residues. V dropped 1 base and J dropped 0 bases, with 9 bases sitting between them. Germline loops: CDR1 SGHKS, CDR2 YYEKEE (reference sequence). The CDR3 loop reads CASSLNTCSTDTQYF. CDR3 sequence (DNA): TGTGCCAGCAGCTTGAACACCTGTAGCACAGATACGCAGTATTTT.

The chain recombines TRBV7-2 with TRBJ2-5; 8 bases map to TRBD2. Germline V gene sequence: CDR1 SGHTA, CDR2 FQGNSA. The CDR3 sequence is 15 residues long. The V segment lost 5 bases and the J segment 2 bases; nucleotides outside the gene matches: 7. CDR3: CASSASGGPQETQYF. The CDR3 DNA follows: TGTGCCAGCAGCGCCTCGGGGGGGCCTCAAGAGACCCAGTACTTC. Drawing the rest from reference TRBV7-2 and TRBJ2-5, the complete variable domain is GAGVSQSPSNKVTEKGKDVELRCDPISGHTALYWYRQSLGQGLEFLIYFQGNSAPDKSGLPSDRFSAERTGGSVSTLTIQRTQQEDSAVYLCASSASGGPQETQYFGPGTRLLVL.

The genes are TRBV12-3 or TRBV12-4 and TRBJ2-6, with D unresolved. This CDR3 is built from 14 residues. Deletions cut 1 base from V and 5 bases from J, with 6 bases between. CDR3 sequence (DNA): TGTGCCAGCAGTTTAGGCGCAAGGGCCAACGTCCTGACTTTC. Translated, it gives CASSLGARANVLTF.